This T cell receptor (beta chain) was sequenced during a study of T cell responses to AZD1222 COVID-19 vaccine. Overall study results and limits: Unmutated variant regions reportedly attract nearly half of all spike-specific TCRs. The donors showed a predominance of white British ancestry and of females, with possible underestimation of clonal diversity.

The assay was immunoSEQ multiplex PCR, and TCRdb's table has in-frame clones only and misses some. This table holds 120,000 to 150,000 clones, just over 90% found once. With V trimmed by 3 bases and J by 9 bases, 8 bases remained unmatched. The CDR3 contains 13 residues. The germline CDR1 and CDR2 sequences are MNHEY and SVGAGI. A word on this clone: Its target is unknown.

The receptor was derived from an adult in good health. Sequencing was performed on peripheral blood, taken on day 0 of AZD1222 vaccination. The chain uses TRBV6-5 and TRBJ2-7, with 7 bases identical to TRBD1. CDR3 sequence (DNA): TGTGCCAGCAGTTATGAGGTAGGGGGCGTGCAGTACTTC. Its protein product is CASSYEVGGVQYF.